This note documents a single T cell receptor beta chain sequence. One entry per CDR3 protein, called by TCRdb with MiXCR from the RT-PCR reads. The profile covers around 700,000 distinct CDR3 sequences, with 12% to 15% appearing a single time and 3.6% taken by the ten largest. The germline gives CDR1 MNHNS, CDR2 SASEGT. Trimming pared 4 bases from V and 0 bases from J, leaving 6 bases between. The CDR3 length is 13 residues. The sample taken for sequencing was memory CD4+ T cells from blood. This receptor was taken from a female donor in good health, serving as a healthy control. The chain uses TRBV6-1 and TRBJ1-1; unclear D gene. The CDR3 nucleotides read TGTGCCAGCAGTGTATACCTGAACACTGAAGCTTTCTTT. Translation gives CASSVYLNTEAFF.